One and the same sample provided the 21 T cell receptor beta chains below, sequenced in a study of blood T cell repertoires in COVID-19. Sequencing was performed with immunoSEQ multiplex PCR; in TCRdb, only in-frame clones are kept and a portion is missing. The sample comprises roughly 100,000 clones, approximately 80% of which are singletons, and less than 5% rests with the top ten. Sequencing was performed on peripheral blood. The receptors here all came from a human donor in a cohort sampled during active COVID-19.

In this sample, this clone turned up a few times. This chain uses TRBV5-5 with TRBJ2-1; TRBD1 agrees at 9 bases. The CDR3 is 16 residues long. The junction had 5 bases not matched to a gene; V was cut back by 0 bases and J by 4 bases. CDR1 is SGHKS, CDR2 YYEKEE, per germline (reference sequence). In DNA, the CDR3 is TGTGCCAGCAGCTTGGGTGGGGGACAGGGATACAATGAGCAGTTCTTC. Translated, it gives CASSLGGGQGYNEQFF.

The count of this clone is one. The rearrangement joins TRBV5-5 to TRBJ2-4, with a weak D call TRBD2 (5 bases). The CDR3 runs to 12 residues. The germline V and J ends were trimmed by 2 bases and 10 bases, with 10 bases remaining between them. Germline V gene lookup returns CDR1 SGHKS and CDR2 YYEKEE (reference sequence). DNA for the CDR3: TGTGCCAGCAGCTTTCGGGGAGATATTCAGTACTTC. As protein: CASSFRGDIQYF.

A note on this clone: At one of its ends the junction is not consistent with the germline gene, which may arise from a read error. This chain links TRBV13 with TRBJ2-7; TRBD1 aligns across 9 bases. The CDR3 extends over 14 amino acids. Germline values: CDR1 PRHDT, CDR2 FYEKMQ (reference sequence). The CDR3 loop is CASSLGQGYDEQYF. The CDR3, as DNA: TGTGCCAGCAGCCTAGGACAGGGGTACGACGAGCAGTACTTC.

This CDR3 is CASSRAGQNTEAFF. DNA for the CDR3: TGTGCCAGCAGTCGGGCTGGACAGAACACTGAAGCTTTCTTT. This chain connects TRBV6-5 to TRBJ1-1; D might be TRBD1 (5 bases). The CDR3 length is 14 residues. CDR1 and CDR2 (germline): MNHEY, SVGAGI. Trimming cost V 5 bases and J 1 base, with 11 bases left between them.

The rearrangement uses TRBV7-9 and TRBJ2-5, with 7 bases fitting TRBD2. The germline gives CDR1 SEHNR, CDR2 FQNEAQ (reference sequence). Trimming removed 4 bases from V and 1 base from J; junction bases left unmatched: 0. CDR3 size: 13 residues. CDR3 sequence (DNA): TGTGCCAGCAGCTCGGGGGGCCAAGAGACCCAGTACTTC. Protein: CASSSGGQETQYF.

The V and J genes are TRBV6-6 and TRBJ2-3, with TRBD2 as a possible D gene (6 bases). The CDR3 is 13 amino acids. Germline CDR1 and CDR2: MNHNY and SVGAGI (reference sequence). With 6 bases removed from V and 0 bases from J, the gap between germline ends came to 7 bases. For the CDR3, the DNA is TGTGCCAGCAGGGGGACTAGCACAGATACGCAGTATTTT. It is translated as CASRGTSTDTQYF.

This clone was seen just once. This chain joins TRBV19 and TRBJ2-2, with 10 nucleotides matching TRBD1. V shed 5 bases and J 4 bases; nucleotides not matched to a gene: 7. CDR3 length: 16 amino acids. Germline V gene data show CDR1 as LNHDA and CDR2 as SQIVND (reference sequence). CDR3 in DNA: TGTGCCAGTAGTCCGCCGGGACAGGGGATCACCGGGGAGCTGTTTTTT. Protein sequence: CASSPPGQGITGELFF.

The V call is TRBV7-9, the J call TRBJ1-4; D unresolved. CDR3 size: 15 residues. Trimming left V 5 bases short and J 0 bases short, with 10 bases between. In germline, CDR1 is SEHNR, CDR2 FQNEAQ (reference sequence). This CDR3 is CASSQDITTNEKLFF. CDR3 bases: TGTGCCAGCAGCCAAGACATTACAACTAATGAAAAACTGTTTTTT.

The chain joins TRBV3-1 (or the pseudogene TRBV3-2) to TRBJ1-6; TRBD1 might be the D (5 bases). Germline V gene sequence: CDR1 LGHDT, CDR2 YNNKEL (reference sequence). Trimming took off 5 bases at V and 8 bases at J, with 13 bases between the two ends. This CDR3 is 14 amino acids long. The CDR3 region has the DNA TGTGCCAGCAGCTATGGGACTAAGGATTCACCCCTCCACTTT. Translating it yields CASSYGTKDSPLHF.

The chain uses TRBV9 and TRBJ2-1; TRBD2 matches 7 bases. This CDR3 has 16 residues. V dropped 0 bases and J dropped 2; count of bases not matched to a gene: 5. CDR1 is SGDLS and CDR2 is YYNGEE in the germline V gene. The CDR3 sequence is CASSVGVGRAYNEQFF. CDR3 nucleotides: TGTGCCAGCAGCGTAGGTGTAGGGAGGGCCTACAATGAGCAGTTCTTC.

This rearrangement joins TRBV4-2 to TRBJ2-1, with 10 bases identical to TRBD2. V trimming: 2 bases; J trimming: 5 bases; junction bases outside the gene matches: 3. The CDR3 totals 15 residues. Germline CDR1 reads LGHNA; CDR2 reads YNFKEQ. The CDR3 loop is CASSQPSGGHNEQFF. The CDR3 DNA reads as TGTGCCAGCAGCCAACCTAGCGGGGGTCACAATGAGCAGTTCTTC.

This clone was detected once. The chain combines TRBV5-4 with TRBJ2-3; D is undetermined. CDR1 and CDR2 (germline): SGHNT, YYREEE (reference sequence). With 3 bases removed from V and 0 bases from J, the gap between germline ends came to 5 bases. The CDR3 is made up of 13 amino acids. Here the CDR3 DNA reads TGTGCCAGCAGCTGGGCTAGCACAGATACGCAGTATTTT. Translated: CASSWASTDTQYF.

The chain is built from TRBV19 and TRBJ2-1, with TRBD2 identical over 14 bases. Trimming took 1 base from V and 4 from J; bases not matched to a gene: 0. The CDR3 sequence is 16 residues long. Germline V lookup: CDR1 LNHDA, CDR2 SQIVND (reference sequence). The CDR3 DNA reads as TGTGCCAGTAGTATAGGACTAGCGGGGGGGTACAATGAGCAGTTCTTC. Its protein product is CASSIGLAGGYNEQFF.

This chain connects TRBV6-2 or TRBV6-3 to TRBJ1-5, with D perhaps TRBD1 (5 bases). Germline CDR1 and CDR2: MNHEY and SVGEGT. The CDR3 consists of 16 residues. V was shortened by 6 bases and J by 1 base, with 16 bases between the two germline ends. The DNA of the CDR3 is TGTGCCAGCAGCCCCGGGGGGAGCTTGAGCAATCAGCCCCAGCATTTT. Translating gives CASSPGGSLSNQPQHF.

V and J are TRBV12-2 and TRBJ2-7; the table's D call, TRBD2, was not checked against the DNA. TRBV12-2 is flagged as a pseudogene. This CDR3 is 15 amino acids long. The CDR3 DNA is TGTGCAAGTCGCTCGGTTAGCGGGGCCACCTACGAGCAGTACTTC. It specifies CASRSVSGATYEQYF.

J is TRBJ2-7 and V is TRBV18; D is possibly TRBD2 (6 bases). V was trimmed by 2 bases and J by 13 bases, leaving 21 bases between them. Germline lookup yields CDR1 KGHSH and CDR2 LQKENI. The CDR3 has 14 residues. CDR3 coding DNA: TGTGCCAGCTCACCAGTGGGAGGCACCCCAATCCTTTACTTC. Translation gives CASSPVGGTPILYF.

The chain has TRBV7-2 and TRBJ2-1; TRBD1 is a possible D gene (5 bases). The CDR3 loop spans 13 amino acids. CDR1 and CDR2 (germline): SGHTA, FQGNSA. Trimming removed 5 bases at V and 9 bases at J, with 14 bases between. CDR3 nucleotides: TGTGCCAGCAGCCCTGGTCTTAGGGGTGAGCAGTTCTTC. Protein sequence: CASSPGLRGEQFF.

The CDR3 protein is CASSLIGQGNYGYTF. The CDR3 DNA is TGTGCCAGCAGCTTGATCGGACAGGGCAACTATGGCTACACCTTC. The rearrangement joins TRBV2 to TRBJ1-2, with 8 bases fitting TRBD1. The V and J ends lost 6 bases and 2 bases, in that order; junction bases with no gene match: 8. The CDR3 is 15 residues long. Germline V gene data show CDR1 as SNHLY and CDR2 as FYNNEI. The full variable domain, rest sourced from reference TRBV2 and TRBJ1-2, is EPEVTQTPSHQVTQMGQEVILRCVPISNHLYFYWYRQILGQKVEFLVSFYNNEISEKSEIFDDQFSVERPDGSNFTLKIRSTKLEDSAMYFCASSLIGQGNYGYTFGSGTRLTVV.

This rearrangement joins TRBV5-1 to TRBJ2-5, with D possibly TRBD2 on 5 matching bases. The CDR3 has 13 amino acids. CDR1 SGHRS and CDR2 YFSETQ come from the germline V gene. The V gene lost 2 bases and the J gene lost 3 bases, with 8 bases spanning the gap. CDR3: CASSFIGEETQYF. DNA for the CDR3: TGCGCCAGCAGCTTTATCGGGGAAGAGACCCAGTACTTC.

The chain links TRBV5-1 to TRBJ2-3; perhaps TRBD2 as D (5 bases). This CDR3 spans 16 amino acids. Germline CDR1 is SGHRS and CDR2 is YFSETQ. V was pared by 0 bases and J by 3 bases, with 14 bases between. CDR3 amino acids: CASSLDGIFSTDTQYF. CDR3 coding DNA: TGCGCCAGCAGCTTGGACGGGATATTTAGTACAGATACGCAGTATTTT.

This rearrangement joins TRBV6-2 or TRBV6-3 to TRBJ1-1, with 11 bases matching TRBD1. Germline lookup yields CDR1 MNHEY and CDR2 SVGEGT. V was clipped by 2 bases and J by 1 base; unmatched bases: 12. The CDR3 contains 19 residues. The CDR3 DNA reads TGTGCCAGCAGTTACGATCGTAGGACAGGGGGCTTTGCGAACACTGAAGCTTTCTTT. Protein sequence: CASSYDRRTGGFANTEAFF.